A single sample gave rise to the 25 T cell receptor beta chains below, sequenced in a study of technical replicates of blood from a few donors. Assay: immunoSEQ multiplex PCR; the TCRdb copy retains only in-frame clones and omits some. Among about 88,000 clones listed, roughly 94% were seen once. Sequenced sample: T cells isolated from PBMCs. The receptors were gathered from a human donor in good health.

The rearrangement uses TRBV19 and TRBJ2-1, with 7 bases aligning to TRBD2. The CDR3 runs to 16 residues. Per germline, CDR1 LNHDA and CDR2 SQIVND (reference sequence). With V trimmed by 3 bases and J by 5 bases, 10 bases remained unmatched. CDR3 in DNA: TGTGCCAGTAGTATCCCGGGGGGAGGCGCCCACAATGAGCAGTTCTTC. Its translation: CASSIPGGGAHNEQFF.

The V gene is TRBV19, the J gene TRBJ2-3; 8 bases map to TRBD2. The CDR3 sequence is 15 residues long. The germline CDR1 and CDR2 sequences are LNHDA and SQIVND (reference sequence). The V segment lost 3 bases and the J segment 6 bases; nucleotides outside the gene matches: 8. The CDR3 spells CASSMRPRGGDTQYF. The CDR3, as DNA: TGTGCCAGTAGTATGCGCCCTCGGGGGGGCGATACGCAGTATTTT.

The chain recombines TRBV7-3 with TRBJ2-3; 10 bases are shared with TRBD2. V gave up 4 bases and J gave up 0 bases; unmatched junction bases: 4. Germline V lookup: CDR1 SGHTA, CDR2 FQGTGA. This CDR3 contains 16 residues. The CDR3 DNA reads as TGTGCCAGCAGCTCCCAGCGGGGGGGAAGCACAGATACGCAGTATTTT. Protein product: CASSSQRGGSTDTQYF.

The rearrangement uses TRBV27 and TRBJ2-1; 9 bases align to TRBD1. Germline lookup yields CDR1 MNHEY and CDR2 SMNVEV (reference sequence). V was pared by 7 bases and J by 6 bases, with 10 bases of the junction left unmatched. CDR3 length: 15 residues. CDR3 loop: CASTTTGTGSNEQFF. CDR3 DNA sequence: TGTGCCAGCACCACAACCGGGACAGGGAGCAATGAGCAGTTCTTC.

The J gene is TRBJ1-4, the V gene TRBV7-9; a possible D gene is TRBD1 (5 bases). Deletions cut 5 bases from V and 4 bases from J, with 14 bases between. Germline lookup yields CDR1 SEHNR and CDR2 FQNEAQ (reference sequence). The CDR3 extends over 15 amino acids. The CDR3 DNA follows: TGTGCCAGCAGCCCTAGTTGGGGGGATAATGAAAAACTGTTTTTT. Translated, it gives CASSPSWGDNEKLFF.

This clone was found once. The chain uses TRBV5-1 and TRBJ2-2, with D perhaps matching TRBD1 (5 bases). The CDR3 totals 14 residues. V lost 5 bases to trimming and J lost 1 base, with 9 bases between them. In germline, CDR1 is SGHRS, CDR2 YFSETQ. The CDR3 reads CASSSGQNTGELFF. The CDR3 DNA reads TGCGCCAGCAGTTCCGGACAGAACACCGGGGAGCTGTTTTTT.

J is TRBJ2-7 and V is TRBV5-8, with D perhaps TRBD1 (6 bases). This CDR3 comprises 15 residues. Looked up from germline, CDR1 is SGHTS and CDR2 is YDEGEE. Trimming shortened V by 0 bases and J by 3 bases, and 13 bases separated the two germline ends. For the CDR3, the DNA is TGTGCCAGCAGCTTGGGGACAGAAATACTCTACGAGCAGTACTTC. Protein: CASSLGTEILYEQYF.

The chain links TRBV19 to TRBJ1-1, with D maybe TRBD1 (5 bases). The CDR3 spans 15 residues. V shed 7 bases and J shed 4 bases, with 19 bases lying between them. From germline, CDR1 is LNHDA and CDR2 SQIVND (reference sequence). CDR3 bases: TGTGCCAGTAAACCCTCAAGGGGTGAAGCCACTGAAGCTTTCTTT. Translated, it gives CASKPSRGEATEAFF.

This chain connects TRBV5-1 to TRBJ2-1, with 9 bases lining up with TRBD2. Germline values: CDR1 SGHRS, CDR2 YFSETQ. V gave up 1 base and J gave up 0 bases; unmatched junction bases: 8. The CDR3 loop spans 18 amino acids. CDR3 protein: CASSLPSGRFSSYNEQFF. The CDR3 coding sequence is TGCGCCAGCAGCTTGCCCAGCGGGAGGTTCAGCTCCTACAATGAGCAGTTCTTC.

The CDR3 nucleotides read TGTGCCAGCCGGTGGGGAGCTACTTACGAGCAGTACTTC. It is translated as CASRWGATYEQYF. The chain employs TRBV27 and TRBJ2-7; D might be TRBD2 (5 bases). V was clipped by 8 bases and J by 4 bases, with 15 bases between them. The CDR3 covers 13 residues. CDR1 and CDR2 from the germline V gene are MNHEY and SMNVEV (reference sequence).

CDR3 sequence reads: CASSTPGWVEQFF. CDR3 DNA sequence: TGTGCCAGCAGCACCCCAGGGTGGGTTGAGCAGTTCTTC. The chain carries TRBV5-8 and TRBJ2-1, with D possibly matching TRBD1 (5 bases). The V gene lost 4 bases and the J gene lost 9 bases, with 14 bases spanning the gap. Germline values: CDR1 SGHTS, CDR2 YDEGEE. The CDR3 is made up of 13 amino acids.

This chain joins TRBV5-4 and TRBJ2-5, with D hard to call. This CDR3 contains 15 residues. Between the trimmed V and J ends, which lost 1 base and 2 bases, there was a span of 12 bases. Germline CDR1 and CDR2: SGHNT and YYREEE (reference sequence). The CDR3 sequence: CASSLYGGAQETQYF. The CDR3 DNA reads TGTGCCAGCAGCTTGTATGGCGGCGCACAAGAGACCCAGTACTTC. Combining the CDR3 with reference TRBV5-4 and TRBJ2-5 gives the whole variable domain ETGVTQSPTHLIKTRGQQVTLRCSSQSGHNTVSWYQQALGQGPQFIFQYYREEENGRGNFPPRFSGLQFPNYSSELNVNALELDDSALYLCASSLYGGAQETQYFGPGTRLLVL.

The CDR3 loop is CSVEPSGGSYNEQFF. The CDR3 DNA reads TGCAGCGTTGAACCTAGCGGGGGTTCCTACAATGAGCAGTTCTTC. V and J are TRBV29-1 and TRBJ2-1; the match to TRBD2 covers 10 bases. This CDR3 contains 15 residues. Germline V gives CDR1 SQVTM, CDR2 ANQGSEA. V dropped 2 bases and J dropped 1; count of bases not matched to a gene: 2.

The count of this clone is one. V usage is TRBV19 and J usage is TRBJ1-2; tentatively, D is TRBD1 (5 bases). The V end was cut by 4 bases, the J end by 8 bases, with 11 bases between. CDR1 and CDR2 from the germline V gene are LNHDA and SQIVND (reference sequence). The CDR3 sequence is 12 residues long. The CDR3 DNA reads as TGTGCCAGTAGTACAGGGATTCCGGGCTACACCTTC. This sequence encodes CASSTGIPGYTF. Combining the CDR3 with reference TRBV19 and TRBJ1-2 gives the whole variable domain DGGITQSPKYLFRKEGQNVTLSCEQNLNHDAMYWYRQDPGQGLRLIYYSQIVNDFQKGDIAEGYSVSREKKESFPLTVTSAQKNPTAFYLCASSTGIPGYTFGSGTRLTVV.

The chain uses TRBV4-1 and TRBJ1-4; maybe TRBD1 (5 bases). There are 14 residues in the CDR3. The V and J ends lost 2 bases and 5 bases respectively, with 9 bases between them. Germline V lookup: CDR1 MGHRA, CDR2 YSYEKL. Here the CDR3 DNA reads TGCGCCAGCAGCCAAAGGGGAGGGAATGAAAAACTGTTTTTT. Its protein is CASSQRGGNEKLFF.

A single count supports this clone. The CDR3 coding sequence is TGTGCCAGCAGCAAGGGACAGGGAGTCGAAGAGACCCAGTACTTC. It translates to CASSKGQGVEETQYF. This sequence joins TRBV5-5 and TRBJ2-5; 9 nucleotides match TRBD1. This CDR3 contains 15 residues. Trimming took 4 bases from V and 3 from J; bases not matched to a gene: 7. Germline-derived CDR1 and CDR2 are SGHKS and YYEKEE (reference sequence).

This sequence joins TRBV7-2 and TRBJ2-5; D remains ambiguous. Trimming removed 3 bases at V and 0 bases at J, with 17 bases between. The CDR3 has 17 amino acids. Germline V gives CDR1 SGHTA, CDR2 FQGNSA. The CDR3 nucleotides are TGTGCCAGCAGCTTTAGACACCCGACAAAGTACCAAGAGACCCAGTACTTC. It is translated as CASSFRHPTKYQETQYF. Looking up the rest from reference TRBV7-2 and TRBJ2-5 gives the full variable domain: GAGVSQSPSNKVTEKGKDVELRCDPISGHTALYWYRQSLGQGLEFLIYFQGNSAPDKSGLPSDRFSAERTGGSVSTLTIQRTQQEDSAVYLCASSFRHPTKYQETQYFGPGTRLLVL.

This clone was seen only once. This chain joins TRBV25-1 and TRBJ2-4; 9 nucleotides match TRBD2. Germline CDR1 and CDR2: MGHDK and SYGVNS. With V trimmed by 7 bases and J by 7 bases, 11 bases remained unmatched. The CDR3 spans 15 residues. The DNA of the CDR3 is TGTGCCAGCACCAGTAGCGGGAGAAGGGGGAACATTCAGTACTTC. Protein: CASTSSGRRGNIQYF. The full variable domain, in which reference TRBV25-1 and TRBJ2-4 provide the parts outside the CDR3, is EADIYQTPRYLVIGTGKKITLECSQTMGHDKMYWYQQDPGMELHLIHYSYGVNSTEKGDLSSESTVSRIRTEHFPLTLESARPSHTSQYLCASTSSGRRGNIQYFGAGTRLSVL.

Here the CDR3 DNA reads TGCGCCAGCAGCCGGACAGCCGACCAGACCGGGGAGCTGTTTTTT. This gives the protein CASSRTADQTGELFF. The chain carries TRBV5-1 and TRBJ2-2; tentatively, D is TRBD1 (6 bases). V was trimmed by 4 bases and J by 5 bases, leaving 15 bases between them. In germline, CDR1 is SGHRS, CDR2 YFSETQ. This CDR3 contains 15 residues.

V usage is TRBV7-9 and J usage is TRBJ2-3, with 8 bases identical to TRBD2. Germline values: CDR1 SEHNR, CDR2 FQNEAQ (reference sequence). After removal of 3 bases from V and 4 bases from J, the junction contained 6 bases not matched to a gene. This CDR3 is built from 15 residues. CDR3 coding DNA: TGTGCCAGCAGCTTTGCGGGAGGTCTATCAGATACGCAGTATTTT. Protein product: CASSFAGGLSDTQYF.

V is TRBV25-1 and J is TRBJ1-2; TRBD1 might be the D (6 bases). With 2 bases removed from V and 7 bases from J, the gap between germline ends came to 23 bases. CDR1 MGHDK and CDR2 SYGVNS come from the germline V gene. CDR3 length: 17 amino acids. The CDR3 region has the DNA TGTGCCAGCAGTGAAGTAACCTCGGACAGTGCCCCGTCTGGCTACACCTTC. Translating gives CASSEVTSDSAPSGYTF.

The V gene is TRBV4-1, the J gene TRBJ2-5; 10 bases agree with TRBD2. The germline gives CDR1 MGHRA, CDR2 YSYEKL. The junction had 10 bases not matched to a gene; V was cut back by 0 bases and J by 12 bases. This CDR3 is built from 15 residues. This CDR3 reads CASSQDSPTSGAEYF. The CDR3 nucleotides are TGCGCCAGCAGCCAAGATAGCCCAACTAGCGGGGCCGAGTACTTC.

The chain is built from TRBV19 and TRBJ1-2, with D tentatively TRBD1 (6 bases). V was shortened by 6 bases and J by 5 bases, with 13 bases between the two germline ends. The CDR3 extends over 13 amino acids. Germline CDR1 and CDR2: LNHDA and SQIVND (reference sequence). CDR3 DNA: TGTGCCAGTAGCTTGGACAGAACTTATGGCTACACCTTC. This translates into CASSLDRTYGYTF.

CDR3 sequence (DNA): TGTGCCTGGAGCGGGGGGGCCTACGAGCAGTACTTC. Translated: CAWSGGAYEQYF. V and J are TRBV30 and TRBJ2-7; 8 bases are a match to TRBD2. Looked up from germline, CDR1 is GTSNPN and CDR2 is SVGIG (reference sequence). The CDR3 has 12 residues. The trim removed 3 bases at V and 2 bases at J, leaving 0 bases unmatched. The whole variable domain, filled in from reference TRBV30 and TRBJ2-7, reads SQTIHQWPATLVQPVGSPLSLECTVEGTSNPNLYWYRQAAGRGLQLLFYSVGIGQISSEVPQNLSASRPQDRQFILSSKKLLLSDSGFYLCAWSGGAYEQYFGPGTRLTVT.

V usage is TRBV19 and J usage is TRBJ2-5, with D perhaps matching TRBD1 (6 bases). V lost 6 bases and J lost 5, with 16 bases in between. The CDR3 has 14 residues. From germline, CDR1 is LNHDA and CDR2 SQIVND (reference sequence). CDR3 in amino acids: CASRLTQGPETQYF. The CDR3 DNA reads TGTGCCAGTAGACTCACACAGGGTCCGGAGACCCAGTACTTC.